This T cell receptor (beta chain) is drawn from a study of beta chain features in type 1 diabetes. About the research overall: What patients shared with healthy donors was a similar profile of age, gender and cell yields. Whole-study findings and limits: The naive, central memory and Treg TCRB repertoires looked more alike in patients than they did in healthy donors. There was a moderate but significant shortening of TCRB CDR3s in all four CD4+ subsets of Type 1 diabetes patients.

Note on this clone: The antigen is unknown. The sample has other DNA sequences that encode this CDR3 too.

Sequenced material consisted of expressed TCRB transcripts (all of the isolated RNA was reverse transcribed). The table came from immunoSEQ multiplex PCR; TCRdb's copy has only in-frame clones and leaves some out. The data hold 300,000 to 350,000 clones, with around 19% observed a single time. V was clipped by 3 bases and J by 1 base, with 9 bases between them. The CDR3 runs 14 residues. Germline CDR1 reads KGHSH; CDR2 reads LQKENI. CD45RO/CCR7/CD25/CD127/CD95/CD27 separated CD4+ naive, central memory, regulatory and stem cell-like memory cells by sorting. The sequence was collected from a woman under 30 in good health. The sample consisted of naive CD4+ T cells from blood. This chain links TRBV18 with TRBJ2-5; tentatively, D is TRBD1 (6 bases). In DNA form, the CDR3 reads TGTGCCAGCTCACCGGACAGAGCCCAAGAGACCCAGTACTTC. It translates to CASSPDRAQETQYF.